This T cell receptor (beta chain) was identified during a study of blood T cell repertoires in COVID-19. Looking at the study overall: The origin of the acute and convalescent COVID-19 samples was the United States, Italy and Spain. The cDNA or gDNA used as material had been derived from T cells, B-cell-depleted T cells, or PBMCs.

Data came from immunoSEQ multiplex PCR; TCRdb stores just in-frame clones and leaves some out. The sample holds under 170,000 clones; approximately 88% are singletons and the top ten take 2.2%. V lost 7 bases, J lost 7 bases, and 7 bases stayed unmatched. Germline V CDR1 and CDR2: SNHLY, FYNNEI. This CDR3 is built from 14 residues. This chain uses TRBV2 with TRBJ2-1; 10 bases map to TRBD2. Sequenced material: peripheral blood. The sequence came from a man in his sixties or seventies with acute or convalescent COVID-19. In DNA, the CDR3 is TGTGCCAGCAACTTGAGGACTAGCGGTAATGAGCAGTTCTTC. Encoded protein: CASNLRTSGNEQFF.